This T cell receptor beta chain was obtained from a study of cytomegalovirus exposure and HLA in healthy donors. With regard to this clone: What it recognizes is unknown.

This CDR3 has 15 residues. CDR1 SQVTM and CDR2 ANQGSEA come from the germline V gene. V lost 3 bases, J lost 1 base, and 16 bases lay in between. General study points: In all likelihood, a cluster of highly shared sequence variants was a sequencing artifact.

This PCR relied on a set of 60 Vbeta primers and 13 Jbeta primers. Produced via immunoSEQ multiplex PCR; TCRdb's table is partial and in-frame only. The sample records 120,000 to 150,000 clones, roughly four fifths being singletons. Sequenced material: PBMCs. The receptor comes from a male donor in good health and CMV-seronegative. The chain recombines TRBV29-1 with TRBJ2-7; the D is unclear. CDR3 sequence (DNA): TGCAGCGTTGAGTTGGGCCATAAGATTTCCTACGAGCAGTACTTC. This sequence encodes CSVELGHKISYEQYF.